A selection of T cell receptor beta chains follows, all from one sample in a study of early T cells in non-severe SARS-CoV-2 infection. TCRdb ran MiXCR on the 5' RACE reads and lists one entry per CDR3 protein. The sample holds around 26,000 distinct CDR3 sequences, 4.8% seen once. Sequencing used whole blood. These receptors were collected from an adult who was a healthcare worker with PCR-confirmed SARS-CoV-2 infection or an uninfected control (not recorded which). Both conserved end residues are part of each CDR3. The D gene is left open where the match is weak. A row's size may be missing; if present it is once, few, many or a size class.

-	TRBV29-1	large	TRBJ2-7	TGCAGCGTTGTCCAGCACGAGCAGTACTTC	CSVVQHEQYF
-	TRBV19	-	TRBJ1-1	TGTGCCAGTAGTATAGTGGCAACAGTGAACACTGAAGCTTTCTTT	CASSIVATVNTEAFF
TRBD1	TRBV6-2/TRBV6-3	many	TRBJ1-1	TGTGCCAGCAGTTACTCCCCCATCGGAGTGACAGGGCGAAACACTGAAGCTTTCTTT	CASSYSPIGVTGRNTEAFF
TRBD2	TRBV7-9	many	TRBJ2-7	TGTGCCAGCAACAAACAAGCGGGGGGTGCCTACGAGCAGTACTTC	CASNKQAGGAYEQYF
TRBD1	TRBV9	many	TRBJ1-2	TGTGCCAGCAGCGAACGCCCCGGGACAGACACTTATGGCTACACCTTC	CASSERPGTDTYGYTF
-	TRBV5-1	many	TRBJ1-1	TGCGCCAGCAGCTCCGCCGGGATCGGGGGGGAAATGAACACTGAAGCTTTCTTT	CASSSAGIGGEMNTEAFF
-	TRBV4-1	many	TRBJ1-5	TGCGCCAGCAGCATATTTTCGGGAGGTAATCAGCCCCAGCATTTT	CASSIFSGGNQPQHF
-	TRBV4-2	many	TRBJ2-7	TGTGCCAGCAGCCCTAATAGTTATGTCAACGAGCAGTACTTC	CASSPNSYVNEQYF
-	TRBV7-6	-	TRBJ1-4	TGTGCCAGCAGCTTAGGCGTAGCGGGGAATGAAAAACTGTTTTTT	CASSLGVAGNEKLFF
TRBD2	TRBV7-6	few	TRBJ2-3	TGTGCCAGCAGTAGTAGCGGGGGTCTGAGGGATACGCAGTATTTT	CASSSSGGLRDTQYF
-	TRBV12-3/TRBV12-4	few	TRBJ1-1	TGTGCCAGCAGTTTACAACCGGGTACTGAAGCTTTCTTT	CASSLQPGTEAFF
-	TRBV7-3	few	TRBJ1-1	TGTGCCAGCAGCCCGCGGGGAGAGGGAAGTGACACTGAAGCTTTCTTT	CASSPRGEGSDTEAFF
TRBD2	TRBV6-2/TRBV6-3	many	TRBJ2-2	TGTGCCAGCAGTTACTACGGGGGGGTCACCGGGGAGCTGTTTTTT	CASSYYGGVTGELFF
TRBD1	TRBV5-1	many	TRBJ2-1	TGCGCCAGCAGCCTGGGACAGGTATACAATGAGCAGTTCTTC	CASSLGQVYNEQFF
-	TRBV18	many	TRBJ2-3	TGTGCCAGCTCACCGACCCGGGATACGCAGTATTTT	CASSPTRDTQYF
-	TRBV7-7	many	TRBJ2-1	TGTGCTAGCAGCCCCCTAGAGGCCCCTGAGCAGTTCTTC	CASSPLEAPEQFF
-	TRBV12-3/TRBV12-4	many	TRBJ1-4	TGTGCCAGCACAAGGAAAATGGACGAAAAACTGTTTTTT	CASTRKMDEKLFF
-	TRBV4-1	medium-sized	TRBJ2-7	TGCGCCAGCAGCCAAGTTCCCTTCTACGAGCAGTACTTC	CASSQVPFYEQYF
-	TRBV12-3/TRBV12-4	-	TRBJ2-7	TGTGCCAGCAGTTTATACGCCCTCGAGCAGTACTTC	CASSLYALEQYF
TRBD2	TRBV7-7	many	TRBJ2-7	TGTGCCAGCAGGAAACTCAAGCCTAGCGGGACCTACGAGCAGTACTTC	CASRKLKPSGTYEQYF
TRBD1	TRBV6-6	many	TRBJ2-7	TGTGCCAGCAATACAGACAGGGGCCACGAGCAGTACTTC	CASNTDRGHEQYF
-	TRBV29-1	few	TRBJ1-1	TGCAGCGTTGAACGGGCCACTGAAGCTTTCTTT	CSVERATEAFF
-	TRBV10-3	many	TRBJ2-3	TGTGCCATCAGTTCGGAGATCACAGATACGCAGTATTTT	CAISSEITDTQYF
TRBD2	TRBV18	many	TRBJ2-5	TGTGCCAGCTCACTCGGACTAGCTAAAGAGACCCAGTACTTC	CASSLGLAKETQYF
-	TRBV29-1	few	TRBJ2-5	TGCAGCGTGGGGCAAGAGACCCAGTACTTC	CSVGQETQYF
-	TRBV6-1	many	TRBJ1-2	TGTGCCAGCAAACGGGGTGACTATGGCTACACCTTC	CASKRGDYGYTF
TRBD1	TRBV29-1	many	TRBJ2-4	TGCAGCGCCGGACAGGACTTCGCCATTCAGTACTTC	CSAGQDFAIQYF
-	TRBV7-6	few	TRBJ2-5	TGTGCCAGCAGCGCCTCCAACCAAGAGACCCAGTACTTC	CASSASNQETQYF
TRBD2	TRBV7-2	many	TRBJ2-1	TGTGCCAGCAGCTTTACCGGGACTAGAGGGGGTGAGCAGTTCTTC	CASSFTGTRGGEQFF
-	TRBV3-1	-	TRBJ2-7	TGTGCCAGCAGCCAAGTGGGGGGCGAGCAGTACTTC	CASSQVGGEQYF
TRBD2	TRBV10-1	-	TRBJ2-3	TGCGCCAGCAGCCTGACTAGCGGTCGCACAGATACGCAGTATTTT	CASSLTSGRTDTQYF
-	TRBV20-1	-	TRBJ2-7	TGCAGTGCTAGAGATCCAGTGCGGGGCCACCAGTACTTC	CSARDPVRGHQYF
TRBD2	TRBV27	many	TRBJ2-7	TGTGCCAGCAGTTTAACCACAAGCGGGAGGAGGGTCTACGAGCAGTACTTC	CASSLTTSGRRVYEQYF
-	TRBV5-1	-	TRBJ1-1	TGCGCCAGCAGTTCCGGCCCGGAGGGGTTGAACACTGAAGCTTTCTTT	CASSSGPEGLNTEAFF
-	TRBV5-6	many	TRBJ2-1	TGTGCCAGCAGCTTACGGGGAGGCGATGAGCAGTTCTTC	CASSLRGGDEQFF
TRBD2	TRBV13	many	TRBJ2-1	TGTGCCAGCAGCCTCGGGACTAGCGGCCACAATGAGCAGTTCTTC	CASSLGTSGHNEQFF
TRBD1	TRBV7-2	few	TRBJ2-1	TGTGCCAGCAGCCTCGGGACAGGGTCCTACAATGAGCAGTTCTTC	CASSLGTGSYNEQFF
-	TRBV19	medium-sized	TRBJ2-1	TGTGCCAGTAGTATAGCCCCCAGGGGAGGCAATGAGCAGTTCTTC	CASSIAPRGGNEQFF
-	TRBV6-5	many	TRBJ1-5	TGTGCCAGCAGTTACTCAAGGAATAGCAATCAGCCCCAGCATTTT	CASSYSRNSNQPQHF
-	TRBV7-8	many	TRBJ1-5	TGTGCCAGCAGCTTAGCCACAACGGGCAAAATCTCGCCCCAGCATTTT	CASSLATTGKISPQHF
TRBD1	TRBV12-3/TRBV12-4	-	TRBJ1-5	TGTGCCAGCAGAGACAGGGGAAATCAGCCCCAGCATTTT	CASRDRGNQPQHF
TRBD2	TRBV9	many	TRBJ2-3	TGTGCCAGCAGCGTAAGCGGGGGGGCGGACACAGATACGCAGTATTTT	CASSVSGGADTDTQYF
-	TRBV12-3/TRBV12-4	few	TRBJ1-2	TGTGCCAGCAGTTTTACCTTAAAATATTCCTATGGCTACACCTTC	CASSFTLKYSYGYTF
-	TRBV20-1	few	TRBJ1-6	TGCAGTGCTAGACCCCCCGTGCCGAGGAATTCACCCCTCCACTTT	CSARPPVPRNSPLHF
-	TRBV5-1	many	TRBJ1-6	TGCGCCAGCAGCCAGATAGACCGTTTGGGGTCACCCCTCCACTTT	CASSQIDRLGSPLHF
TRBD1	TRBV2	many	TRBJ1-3	TGTGCCAGCAAGGGACAGATAGCTGGAAACACCATATATTTT	CASKGQIAGNTIYF